Listed here are 28 T cell receptor beta chains from one sample, sequenced in a study of T cell changes during pregnancy in multiple sclerosis. Sequenced by immunoSEQ multiplex PCR; TCRdb stores in-frame clones only, minus some. The sample consists of some 77,000 clones, 90% to 95% of them appearing once. The sample was peripheral blood, taken in the second trimester of pregnancy. Receptor source: a female donor in good health, enrolled as a control in a pregnancy study.

V usage is TRBV21-1 and J usage is TRBJ2-4; TRBD1, the table's D call, lacks a check against the DNA. TRBV21-1 is noted as a pseudogene. The CDR3 runs to 22 residues. The CDR3 sequence is CASSKVWVVGTGGRVAKNIQYF. The CDR3 DNA follows: TGTGCCAGCAGCAAAGTTTGGGTCGTGGGGACAGGGGGTAGAGTGGCCAAAAACATTCAGTACTTC.

The chain is built from TRBV11-2 and TRBJ2-7; 8 nucleotides match TRBD1. V dropped 4 bases and J dropped 3; count of bases not matched to a gene: 8. Germline CDR1 is SGHAT and CDR2 is FQNNGV. CDR3 size: 15 residues. This chain's CDR3 is CASSSTGTGYYEQYF. In nucleotides, the CDR3 is TGTGCCAGCAGCTCCACCGGGACAGGATACTACGAGCAGTACTTC.

This chain connects TRBV5-1 to TRBJ2-3; 7 positions agree with TRBD2. CDR3 length: 17 amino acids. After removal of 4 bases from V and 2 bases from J, the junction contained 13 bases not matched to a gene. Germline values: CDR1 SGHRS, CDR2 YFSETQ. For the CDR3, the DNA is TGCGCCAGCAGCCCCTCCCCATCGGGACTATACACAGATACGCAGTATTTT. As protein: CASSPSPSGLYTDTQYF.

This chain uses TRBV5-1 with TRBJ1-3, with 8 nucleotides matching TRBD1. Trimming at V came to 4 bases and at J to 11 bases, leaving 11 bases not matched to a gene. The germline V gene has CDR1 SGHRS and CDR2 YFSETQ. The CDR3 has 14 amino acids. CDR3 bases: TGCGCCAGCAGCACCGAGACAGGGGAGGGATCCATATATTTT. This translates into CASSTETGEGSIYF.

DNA of the CDR3: TGTGCCAGCAGCCCCGTAGGGGGATTTGGAACAGATACGCAGTATTTT. It encodes CASSPVGGFGTDTQYF. The rearrangement uses TRBV5-6 and TRBJ2-3, with D tentatively TRBD1 (6 bases). The CDR3 has 16 amino acids. Germline V gene data show CDR1 as SGHDT and CDR2 as YYEEEE. V was pared by 4 bases and J by 3 bases, with 18 bases between.

The V and J genes are TRBV27 and TRBJ1-3; D unclear. The germline V gene encodes CDR1 MNHEY and CDR2 SMNVEV (reference sequence). Deletions cut 7 bases from V and 1 base from J, with 8 bases between. The CDR3 contains 13 residues. The chain's CDR3 is CASMTLSGNTIYF. CDR3 in DNA: TGTGCCAGCATGACTTTGTCTGGAAACACCATATATTTT.

The rearrangement uses TRBV15 and TRBJ2-5; 9 bases map to TRBD1. CDR3 length: 14 amino acids. V gave up 3 bases and J gave up 5 bases; unmatched junction bases: 4. Germline V CDR1 and CDR2: LNHNV, YYDKDF (reference sequence). Here the CDR3 reads CATSRGQGGETQYF. The CDR3 DNA sequence: TGTGCCACCAGCAGGGGACAGGGCGGGGAGACCCAGTACTTC.

This clone showed up just once. J is TRBJ1-2 and V is TRBV5-6, with 7 nucleotides matching TRBD1. V lost 2 bases to trimming and J lost 8 bases; unmatched junction nucleotides: 9. CDR1 and CDR2 from the germline V gene are SGHDT and YYEEEE. CDR3 size: 14 residues. CDR3 coding DNA: TGTGCCAGCAGCTTCTTTACAGGGGTAGGGGGCTACACCTTC. Amino acids: CASSFFTGVGGYTF.

J is TRBJ1-4 and V is TRBV30; TRBD1 agrees at 7 bases. V shed 3 bases, J shed 5 bases, and the junction held 6 bases outside the gene matches. Germline V CDR1 and CDR2: GTSNPN, SVGIG (reference sequence). The CDR3 length is 14 residues. CDR3: CAWSEGTANEKLFF. CDR3 DNA: TGTGCCTGGAGCGAAGGGACAGCGAATGAAAAACTGTTTTTT.

This rearrangement joins TRBV9 to TRBJ1-4; TRBD1 matches at 8 bases. V gave up 4 bases and J gave up 5 bases; unmatched junction bases: 7. CDR1 and CDR2 (germline): SGDLS, YYNGEE. The CDR3 length is 15 residues. This CDR3 is CASSQRQGLNEKLFF. The DNA for the CDR3 is TGTGCCAGCAGCCAACGACAGGGGCTCAATGAAAAACTGTTTTTT. Together with reference TRBV9 and TRBJ1-4, the CDR3 gives the full variable domain: DSGVTQTPKHLITATGQRVTLRCSPRSGDLSVYWYQQSLDQGLQFLIQYYNGEERAKGNILERFSAQQFPDLHSELNLSSLELGDSALYFCASSQRQGLNEKLFFGSGTQLSVL.

V usage is TRBV28 and J usage is TRBJ1-4, with D unresolved. V gave up 5 bases and J gave up 8 bases, with 12 bases separating them. The V gene's germline CDR1 is MDHEN and CDR2 SYDVKM. The CDR3 loop spans 13 amino acids. The CDR3 here is CASSPRTGEKLFF. The CDR3 bases are TGTGCCAGCAGTCCTCGGACTGGGGAAAAACTGTTTTTT. The complete variable domain, with remaining parts taken from reference TRBV28 and TRBJ1-4, reads DVKVTQSSRYLVKRTGEKVFLECVQDMDHENMFWYRQDPGLGLRLIYFSYDVKMKEKGDIPEGYSVSREKKERFSLILESASTNQTSMYLCASSPRTGEKLFFGSGTQLSVL.

The CDR3 here is CASSLAGMGTTNYGYTF. DNA of the CDR3: TGCGCCAGCAGCTTGGCCGGCATGGGGACAACGAATTATGGCTACACCTTC. This chain joins TRBV5-1 and TRBJ1-2; TRBD1 is a possible D gene (6 bases). CDR1 is SGHRS and CDR2 is YFSETQ in the germline V gene. Trimming pared 0 bases from V and 5 bases from J, leaving 20 bases between. The CDR3 runs to 17 residues.

V gene TRBV5-1 combines with J gene TRBJ2-7; D remains unclear. Germline CDR1 reads SGHRS; CDR2 reads YFSETQ. The V gene lost 0 bases and the J gene lost 3 bases, with 7 bases spanning the gap. The CDR3 is 13 residues long. The CDR3 bases are TGCGCCAGCAGCTTGGCGGCAGGCTACGAGCAGTACTTC. Protein product: CASSLAAGYEQYF.

The chain combines TRBV6-6 with TRBJ1-1; the D gene is possibly TRBD1 (5 bases). The CDR3 length is 14 residues. Germline V CDR1 and CDR2: MNHNY, SVGAGI (reference sequence). Trimming shortened V by 6 bases and J by 0 bases, and 11 bases separated the two germline ends. The CDR3 DNA reads as TGTGCCAGCAGCGGGGGGGTTTTGAACACTGAAGCTTTCTTT. It specifies CASSGGVLNTEAFF.

V gene TRBV1 combines with J gene TRBJ1-4; the D call TRBD1 from the table was never checked on the DNA. TRBV1 is deemed a pseudogene. CDR3 length equals 14 residues. The CDR3 protein is CTSSQGTGRSELFF. As DNA, the CDR3 is TGCACCAGCAGCCAGGGGACAGGTAGGTCGGAACTGTTTTTT.

V gene TRBV10-3 combines with J gene TRBJ1-3; a weak D match, TRBD1 (5 bases). This CDR3 has 14 residues. V was cut by 4 bases and J by 8 bases, with 15 bases left in between. Looked up from germline, CDR1 is ENHRY and CDR2 is SYGVKD. This chain's CDR3 is CAISGSAGGDTIYF. Written as DNA, the CDR3 is TGTGCCATCAGTGGTTCAGCGGGGGGGGACACCATATATTTT.

V is TRBV19 and J is TRBJ1-1, with 8 bases aligning to TRBD1. V was clipped by 5 bases and J by 4 bases; unmatched bases: 3. Per germline, CDR1 LNHDA and CDR2 SQIVND (reference sequence). This CDR3 has 13 amino acids. The CDR3 coding sequence is TGTGCCAGTAGTTGGGACAGGTCCACTGAAGCTTTCTTT. As protein: CASSWDRSTEAFF.

Regarding this clone: At one boundary the junction diverges from the germline segment, which might be a read error. This chain links TRBV5-1 with TRBJ2-5, with a possible D match to TRBD1 (5 bases). Germline V gene data show CDR1 as SGHRS and CDR2 as YFSETQ. The CDR3 runs to 13 residues. The CDR3 coding sequence is TGCGCCAGCAGTTTGGGTGGGGCGGAGACCCAGTACTTC. It yields the protein CASSLGGAETQYF. The whole variable domain, filled in from reference TRBV5-1 and TRBJ2-5, reads KAGVTQTPRYLIKTRGQQVTLSCSPISGHRSVSWYQQTPGQGLQFLFEYFSETQRNKGNFPGRFSGRQFSNSRSEMNVSTLELGDSALYLCASSLGGAETQYFGPGTRLLVL.

V is TRBV15 and J is TRBJ1-1, with 8 bases that match TRBD1. The CDR3 has 15 amino acids. Unmatched junction bases numbered 2, after V lost 1 base and J lost 1 base. Germline V gene lookup returns CDR1 LNHNV and CDR2 YYDKDF (reference sequence). The CDR3 nucleotides read TGTGCCACCAGCAGAGCTACAGGGGGGAACACTGAAGCTTTCTTT. It specifies CATSRATGGNTEAFF. The full variable domain, rest sourced from reference TRBV15 and TRBJ1-1, is DAMVIQNPRYQVTQFGKPVTLSCSQTLNHNVMYWYQQKSSQAPKLLFHYYDKDFNNEADTPDNFQSRRPNTSFCFLDIRSPGLGDTAMYLCATSRATGGNTEAFFGQGTRLTVV.

This clone was counted a single time. This rearrangement joins TRBV7-8 to TRBJ2-7; D is perhaps TRBD2 (5 bases). CDR1 is SGHVS, CDR2 FQNEAQ, per germline. V lost 2 bases to trimming and J lost 6 bases, with 14 bases between them. The CDR3 has 14 residues. As DNA, the CDR3 is TGTGCCAGCAGCTTACTTCCTGCGGGTGGCGAGCAGTACTTC. Protein: CASSLLPAGGEQYF.

The chain joins TRBV15 to TRBJ2-7; a weak D match, TRBD1 (6 bases). Trimming removed 4 bases at V and 2 bases at J, with 12 bases between. This CDR3 is built from 14 residues. CDR1 is LNHNV, CDR2 YYDKDF, per germline (reference sequence). Here the CDR3 reads CATSIRQVAYEQYF. CDR3 DNA sequence: TGTGCCACCAGCATACGACAGGTGGCCTACGAGCAGTACTTC.

J is TRBJ2-4 and V is TRBV4-1; maybe TRBD2 (6 bases). The ends were cut back, 4 bases at V and 2 bases at J, with 12 bases in the middle. This CDR3 has 15 residues. The V gene's germline CDR1 is MGHRA and CDR2 YSYEKL. DNA for the CDR3: TGCGCCAGCAGCCCCCTAGGACTAACCAAAAACATTCAGTACTTC. Translated: CASSPLGLTKNIQYF.

The chain links TRBV5-1 to TRBJ1-5; D is unclear. V lost 1 base to trimming and J lost 4 bases, with 6 bases between them. The CDR3 has 13 amino acids. Germline CDR1 is SGHRS and CDR2 is YFSETQ. In DNA, the CDR3 is TGCGCCAGCAGCTTGACAGTAAATCAGCCCCAGCATTTT. This translates into CASSLTVNQPQHF. Combining the CDR3 with reference TRBV5-1 and TRBJ1-5 gives the whole variable domain KAGVTQTPRYLIKTRGQQVTLSCSPISGHRSVSWYQQTPGQGLQFLFEYFSETQRNKGNFPGRFSGRQFSNSRSEMNVSTLELGDSALYLCASSLTVNQPQHFGDGTRLSIL.

The sample holds one count of this clone. The V call is TRBV7-9, the J call TRBJ1-1; D is unresolved. With 6 bases removed from V and 1 base from J, the gap between germline ends came to 18 bases. Germline assignment: CDR1 SEHNR and CDR2 FQNEAQ (reference sequence). This CDR3 comprises 16 residues. The CDR3 loop reads CASSSQAGAGNTEAFF. In DNA, the CDR3 is TGTGCCAGCAGTTCTCAGGCTGGCGCCGGGAACACTGAAGCTTTCTTT.

This chain links TRBV11-2 with TRBJ2-2; 7 bases agree with TRBD1. V lost 5 bases, J lost 6 bases, and 12 bases stayed unmatched. The length of the CDR3 is 16 residues. CDR1 is SGHAT and CDR2 is FQNNGV in the germline V gene. CDR3 nucleotides: TGTGCCAGCAGCCCCCGGGCGGCAGGGGGATCCGGGGAGCTGTTTTTT. Translating it yields CASSPRAAGGSGELFF.

This rearrangement joins TRBV18 to TRBJ1-6; TRBD1 matches at 7 bases. Germline V gene data show CDR1 as KGHSH and CDR2 as LQKENI. CDR3 length: 15 amino acids. J gave up 8 bases and V 2 bases, and 6 bases lay outside the gene matches. CDR3 nucleotide sequence: TGTGCCAGCTCACCAATAGGGACAGCTGATTCACCCCTCCACTTT. Its protein product is CASSPIGTADSPLHF.

This chain joins TRBV7-9 and TRBJ1-1, with D unresolved. Trimming pared 2 bases from V and 6 bases from J, leaving 10 bases between. Looked up from germline, CDR1 is SEHNR and CDR2 is FQNEAQ (reference sequence). The CDR3 runs to 13 residues. In DNA, the CDR3 is TGTGCCAGCAGCTTATTATCGGTCGCTGAAGCTTTCTTT. Encoded protein: CASSLLSVAEAFF.

The V and J genes are TRBV6-5 and TRBJ1-1; TRBD1 might be the D (6 bases). Trimming shortened V by 6 bases and J by 3 bases, and 11 bases separated the two germline ends. The CDR3 sequence is 13 residues long. CDR1 and CDR2 (germline): MNHEY, SVGAGI. CDR3 coding DNA: TGTGCCAGCAGAATAACAGGGTACACTGAAGCTTTCTTT. Encoded protein: CASRITGYTEAFF.